A single sample gave rise to the 9 T cell receptor beta chains below, sequenced in a study of T cells expressing NK-cell markers. TCRdb reprocessed the 5' RACE reads and keeps a single row for each CDR3 protein, giving no DNA. This sample lists roughly 280,000 distinct CDR3 sequences; its ten largest clones have approximately 0.41%. The sequenced sample consisted of blood T cells: a sorted CD56 or NKG2C T cell subset, CD4+ or CD8+ T cells, or bulk PBMC T cells (not recorded which). The receptors were sampled from a man between 18 and 35 years old in good health.

This chain joins TRBV5-4 and TRBJ1-2; TCRdb calls TRBD1, which cannot be checked without DNA. Germline V gene sequence: CDR1 SGHNT, CDR2 YYREEE (reference sequence). The CDR3 contains 14 residues. The CDR3: CASSLEAGNYGYTF.

V gene TRBV7-9 combines with J gene TRBJ2-1; without DNA, the TCRdb call of TRBD2 cannot be checked. This CDR3 contains 15 residues. The germline V gene has CDR1 SEHNR and CDR2 FQNEAQ (reference sequence). CDR3 protein: CASSLELGGVNEQFF.

J is TRBJ2-3 and V is TRBV9; TCRdb selects TRBD1, and the lack of DNA leaves this call unchecked. CDR1 is SGDLS, CDR2 YYNGEE, per germline. The CDR3 runs 14 residues. The CDR3 here is CASSPFRETDTQYF.

This chain uses TRBV12-3 or TRBV12-4 with TRBJ2-5; TCRdb picks TRBD1, but there is no DNA to check that call. CDR3 length equals 15 residues. This chain's CDR3 is CASSLLGVAGETQYF.

V gene TRBV7-6 combines with J gene TRBJ2-1. The CDR3 is 14 amino acids. Germline values: CDR1 SGHVS, CDR2 FNYEAQ. The CDR3 is CASSSRLAFNEQFF.

The rearrangement uses TRBV5-1 and TRBJ2-3; TCRdb's assignment of TRBD2 cannot be checked, as there is no DNA. This CDR3 has 17 residues. The germline V gene has CDR1 SGHRS and CDR2 YFSETQ. The CDR3 spells CASSQRGGTLNRDTQYF.

This chain connects TRBV24-1 to TRBJ1-5. The germline V gene has CDR1 KGHDR and CDR2 SFDVKD. This CDR3 has 13 amino acids. Here the CDR3 reads CATSVQGGQPQHF.

The genes are TRBV25-1 and TRBJ1-2; the TCRdb call, TRBD1, lacks DNA for checking. The CDR3 has 14 residues. Germline loops: CDR1 MGHDK, CDR2 SYGVNS. This CDR3 is CASSASRTGTGYTF.

This rearrangement joins TRBV5-4 to TRBJ2-3; the D gene TCRdb calls, TRBD2, cannot be checked with no DNA. This CDR3 spans 16 amino acids. CDR1 is SGHNT and CDR2 is YYREEE in the germline V gene (reference sequence). The CDR3 sequence is CASSHDSGRGGDTQYF.